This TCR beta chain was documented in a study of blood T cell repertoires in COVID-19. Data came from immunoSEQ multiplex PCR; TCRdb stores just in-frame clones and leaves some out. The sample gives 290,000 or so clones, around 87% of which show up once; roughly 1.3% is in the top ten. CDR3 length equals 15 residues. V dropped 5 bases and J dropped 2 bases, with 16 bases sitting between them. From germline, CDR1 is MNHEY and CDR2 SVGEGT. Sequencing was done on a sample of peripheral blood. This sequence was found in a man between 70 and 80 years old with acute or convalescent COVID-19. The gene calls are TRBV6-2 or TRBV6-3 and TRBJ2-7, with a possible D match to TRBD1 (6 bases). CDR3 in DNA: TGTGCCAGCAGTCCCGGGACACGGGCCACCTACGAGCAGTACTTC. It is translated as CASSPGTRATYEQYF.